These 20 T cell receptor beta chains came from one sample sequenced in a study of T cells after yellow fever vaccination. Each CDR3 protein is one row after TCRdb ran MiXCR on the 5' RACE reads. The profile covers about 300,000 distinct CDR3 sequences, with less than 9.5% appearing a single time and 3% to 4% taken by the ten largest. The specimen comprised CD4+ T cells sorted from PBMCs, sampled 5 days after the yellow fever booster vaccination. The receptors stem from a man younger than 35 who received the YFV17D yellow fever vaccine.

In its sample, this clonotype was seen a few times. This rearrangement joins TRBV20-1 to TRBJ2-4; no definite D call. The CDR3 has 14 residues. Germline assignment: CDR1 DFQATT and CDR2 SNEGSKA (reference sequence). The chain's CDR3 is CSAHPPTNKNIQYF. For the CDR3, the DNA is TGCAGCGCACACCCGCCGACCAACAAAAACATTCAGTACTTC.

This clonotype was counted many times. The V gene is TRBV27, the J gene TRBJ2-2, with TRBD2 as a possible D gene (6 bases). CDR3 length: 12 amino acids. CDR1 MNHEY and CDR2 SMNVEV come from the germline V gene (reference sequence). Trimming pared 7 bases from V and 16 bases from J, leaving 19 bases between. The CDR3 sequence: CASTWRERTPFF. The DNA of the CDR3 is TGTGCCAGCACTTGGAGGGAGAGAACTCCGTTTTTT.

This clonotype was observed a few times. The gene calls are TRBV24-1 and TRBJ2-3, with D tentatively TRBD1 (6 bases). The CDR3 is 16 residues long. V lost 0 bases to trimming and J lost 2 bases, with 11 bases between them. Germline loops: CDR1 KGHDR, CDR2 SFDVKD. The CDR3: CATSDLSRDNTDTQYF. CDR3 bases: TGTGCCACCAGTGATTTGAGCCGGGACAACACAGATACGCAGTATTTT.

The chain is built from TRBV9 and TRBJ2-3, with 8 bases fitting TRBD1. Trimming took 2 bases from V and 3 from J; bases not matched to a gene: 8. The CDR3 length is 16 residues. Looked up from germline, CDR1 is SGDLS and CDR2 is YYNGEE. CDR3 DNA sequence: TGTGCCAGCAGCGTCCTAGGGCAGGGGGCAACAGATACGCAGTATTTT. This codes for CASSVLGQGATDTQYF.

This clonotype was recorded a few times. The DNA of the CDR3 is TGTGCCAGCAGCCAAGAAAGCTCATTCTACAATGAGCAGTTCTTC. Residues: CASSQESSFYNEQFF. V and J are TRBV14 and TRBJ2-1, with D unresolved. CDR1 and CDR2 from the germline V gene are SGHDN and FVKESK. The CDR3 extends over 15 amino acids. The V end lost 0 bases, the J end lost 3 bases, and 9 bases lay between the germline ends.

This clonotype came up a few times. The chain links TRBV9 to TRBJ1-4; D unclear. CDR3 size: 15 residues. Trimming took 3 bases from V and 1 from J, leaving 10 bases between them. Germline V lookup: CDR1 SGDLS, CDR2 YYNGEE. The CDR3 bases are TGTGCCAGCAGCGACGGCCCCGGAACTAATGAAAAACTGTTTTTT. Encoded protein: CASSDGPGTNEKLFF.

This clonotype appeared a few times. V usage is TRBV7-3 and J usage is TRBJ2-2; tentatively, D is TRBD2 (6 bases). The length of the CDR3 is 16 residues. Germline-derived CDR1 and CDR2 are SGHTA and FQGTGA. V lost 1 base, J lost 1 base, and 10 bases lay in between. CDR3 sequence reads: CASSLNGGQNTGELFF. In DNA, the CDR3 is TGTGCCAGCAGCTTAAACGGGGGTCAGAACACCGGGGAGCTGTTTTTT. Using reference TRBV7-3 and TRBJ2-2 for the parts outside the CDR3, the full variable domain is GAGVSQTPSNKVTEKGKYVELRCDPISGHTALYWYRQSLGQGPEFLIYFQGTGAADDSGLPNDRFFAVRPEGSVSTLKIQRTERGDSAVYLCASSLNGGQNTGELFFGEGSRLTVL.

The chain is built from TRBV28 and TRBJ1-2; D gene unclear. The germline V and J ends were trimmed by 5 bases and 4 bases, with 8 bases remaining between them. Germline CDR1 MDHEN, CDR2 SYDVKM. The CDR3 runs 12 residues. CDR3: CASSPRFYGYTF. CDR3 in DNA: TGTGCCAGCAGTCCTCGATTCTATGGCTACACCTTC.

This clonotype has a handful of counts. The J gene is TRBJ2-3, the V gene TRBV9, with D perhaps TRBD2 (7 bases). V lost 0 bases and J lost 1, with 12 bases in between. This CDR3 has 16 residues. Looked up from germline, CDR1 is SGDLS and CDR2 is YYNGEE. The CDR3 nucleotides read TGTGCCAGCAGCGTAGGTGCGGGGGCCCGCACAGATACGCAGTATTTT. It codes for CASSVGAGARTDTQYF.

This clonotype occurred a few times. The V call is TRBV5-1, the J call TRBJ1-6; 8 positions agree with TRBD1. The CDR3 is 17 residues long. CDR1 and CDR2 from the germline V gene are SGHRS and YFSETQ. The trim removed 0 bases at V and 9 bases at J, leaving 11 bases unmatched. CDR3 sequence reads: CASSLDPGQGASSPLHF. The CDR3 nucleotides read TGCGCCAGCAGCTTGGACCCGGGCCAGGGGGCGAGTTCACCCCTCCACTTT.

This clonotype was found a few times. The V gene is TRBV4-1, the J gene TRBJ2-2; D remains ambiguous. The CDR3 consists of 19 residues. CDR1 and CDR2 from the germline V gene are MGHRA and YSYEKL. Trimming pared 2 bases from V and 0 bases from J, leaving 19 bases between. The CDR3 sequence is CASSQPPRLGRSNTGELFF. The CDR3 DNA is TGCGCCAGCAGCCAACCACCCAGACTGGGCAGATCGAACACCGGGGAGCTGTTTTTT.

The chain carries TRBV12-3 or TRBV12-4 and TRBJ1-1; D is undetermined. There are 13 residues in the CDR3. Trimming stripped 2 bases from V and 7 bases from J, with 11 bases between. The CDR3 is CASSLRAPGEAFF. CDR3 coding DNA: TGTGCCAGCAGTTTAAGAGCGCCAGGTGAAGCTTTCTTT.

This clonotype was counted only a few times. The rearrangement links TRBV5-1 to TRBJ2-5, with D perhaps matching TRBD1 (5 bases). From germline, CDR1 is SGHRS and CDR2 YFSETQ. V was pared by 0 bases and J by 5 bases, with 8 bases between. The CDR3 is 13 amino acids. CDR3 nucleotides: TGCGCCAGCAGCTTGGCCGCAGGGGAGACCCAGTACTTC. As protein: CASSLAAGETQYF.

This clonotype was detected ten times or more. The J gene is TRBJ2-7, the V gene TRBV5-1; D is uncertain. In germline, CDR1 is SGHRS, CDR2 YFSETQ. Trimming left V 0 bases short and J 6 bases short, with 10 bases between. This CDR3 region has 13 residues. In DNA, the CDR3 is TGCGCCAGCAGCTTGGACTCGAGAACCGAGCAGTACGTC. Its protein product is CASSLDSRTEQYV.

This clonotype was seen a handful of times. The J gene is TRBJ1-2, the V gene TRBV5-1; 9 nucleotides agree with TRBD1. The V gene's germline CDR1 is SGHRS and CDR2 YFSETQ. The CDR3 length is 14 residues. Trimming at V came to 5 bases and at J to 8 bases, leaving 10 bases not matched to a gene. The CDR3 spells CASRPPGTGRGYTF. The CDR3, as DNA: TGCGCCAGCAGGCCTCCCGGGACAGGGCGAGGCTACACCTTC.

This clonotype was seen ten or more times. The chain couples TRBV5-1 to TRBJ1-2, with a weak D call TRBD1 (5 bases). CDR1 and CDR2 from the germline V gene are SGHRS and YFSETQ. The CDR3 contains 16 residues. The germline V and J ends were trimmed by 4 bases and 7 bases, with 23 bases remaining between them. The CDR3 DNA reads TGCGCCAGCAGCCGGGGAGACCGCGACAGAGCCGGTGGCTACACCTTC. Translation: CASSRGDRDRAGGYTF.

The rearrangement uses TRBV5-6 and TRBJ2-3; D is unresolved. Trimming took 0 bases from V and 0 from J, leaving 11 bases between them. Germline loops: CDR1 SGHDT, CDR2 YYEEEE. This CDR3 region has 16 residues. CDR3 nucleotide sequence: TGTGCCAGCAGCTTGGTTAAGAGACGTAGCACAGATACGCAGTATTTT. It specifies CASSLVKRRSTDTQYF.

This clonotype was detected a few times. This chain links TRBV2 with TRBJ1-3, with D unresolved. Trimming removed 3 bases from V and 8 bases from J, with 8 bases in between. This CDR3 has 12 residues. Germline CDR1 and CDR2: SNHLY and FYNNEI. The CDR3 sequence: CASSELADTIYF. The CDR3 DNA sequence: TGTGCCAGCAGTGAGTTGGCCGACACCATATATTTT.

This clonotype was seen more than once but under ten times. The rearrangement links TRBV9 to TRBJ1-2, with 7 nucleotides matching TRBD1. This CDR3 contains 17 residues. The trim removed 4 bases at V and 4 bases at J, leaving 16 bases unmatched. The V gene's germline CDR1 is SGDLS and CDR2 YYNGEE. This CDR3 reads CASSHNRGQLDLYGYTF. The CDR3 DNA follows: TGTGCCAGCAGCCACAACAGGGGCCAGTTGGACCTCTATGGCTACACCTTC. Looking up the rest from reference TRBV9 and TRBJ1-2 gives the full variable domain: DSGVTQTPKHLITATGQRVTLRCSPRSGDLSVYWYQQSLDQGLQFLIQYYNGEERAKGNILERFSAQQFPDLHSELNLSSLELGDSALYFCASSHNRGQLDLYGYTFGSGTRLTVV.

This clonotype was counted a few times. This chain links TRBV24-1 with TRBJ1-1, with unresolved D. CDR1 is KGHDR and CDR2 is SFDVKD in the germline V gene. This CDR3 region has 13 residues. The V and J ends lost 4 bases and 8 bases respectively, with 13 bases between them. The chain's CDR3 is CATSDGSSTEAFF. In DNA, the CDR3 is TGTGCCACCAGTGACGGGTCCTCGACCGAAGCTTTCTTT.